The next 28 T cell receptor beta chains were all read from a single sample in a study of regulatory T cells in long-lasting Graves disease. Assembly of TCR beta libraries relied on iRepertoire HTBI primers together with Arm-PCR of CDR3 regions. TCRdb reprocessed the multiplex PCR reads with MiXCR, giving one entry per CDR3 protein. Of around 400,000 distinct CDR3 sequences listed, 20% to 25% were seen once; the top ten hold approximately 15%. Time point given: persistent/refractory GD, antithyroid drugs over 5 years with positive TRAb. RNA extracted from PBMCs served as the sequencing template. The sequencing used peripheral blood mononuclear cells (PBMCs), collected when the disease was refractory, from a patient treated with antithyroid drugs. The receptors originated from a female donor with Graves disease.

In its sample, this clonotype was seen a few times. The chain combines TRBV30 with TRBJ2-4; D gene ambiguous. Trimming removed 0 bases at V and 13 bases at J, with 22 bases between. CDR1 and CDR2 (germline): GTSNPN, SVGIG (reference sequence). This CDR3 contains 15 residues. CDR3 sequence: CAWSVGLSSFSGQYF. The CDR3 DNA follows: TGTGCCTGGAGTGTAGGCCTAAGTTCTTTCTCTGGGCAGTACTTC.

This clonotype was observed at least ten times. CDR3 residues: CASSQEHRGWEKLFF. Written as DNA, the CDR3 is TGTGCCAGCAGCCAAGAGCACAGGGGGTGGGAAAAACTGTTTTTT. The rearrangement uses TRBV4-2 and TRBJ1-4; 8 positions match TRBD1. Per germline, CDR1 LGHNA and CDR2 YNFKEQ. The V and J ends lost 0 bases and 8 bases, in that order; junction bases with no gene match: 5. The CDR3 consists of 15 residues.

This clonotype came up many times. V and J are TRBV6-1 and TRBJ2-7; D unresolved. CDR1 is MNHNS and CDR2 is SASEGT in the germline V gene. The V and J ends lost 6 bases and 0 bases respectively, with 9 bases between them. This CDR3 contains 13 residues. CDR3 nucleotide sequence: TGTGCCAGCAGGCCCCTGTCCTCCTACGAGCAGTACTTC. The encoded protein is CASRPLSSYEQYF.

This clonotype was picked up many times. The chain carries TRBV12-3 or TRBV12-4 and TRBJ1-1; 8 bases line up with TRBD1. V was clipped by 2 bases and J by 4 bases; unmatched bases: 9. The CDR3 contains 16 residues. In nucleotides, the CDR3 is TGTGCCAGCAGTTTATTACCCAGGGGGCAAGGCACTGAAGCTTTCTTT. Its translation: CASSLLPRGQGTEAFF.

This clonotype was found many times. The rearrangement links TRBV3-1 to TRBJ2-5; 11 positions match TRBD2. V shed 3 bases, J shed 5 bases, and the junction held 2 bases outside the gene matches. The germline V gene encodes CDR1 LGHDT and CDR2 YNNKEL (reference sequence). The length of the CDR3 is 14 residues. The CDR3 sequence: CASSQASGRETQYF. CDR3 DNA sequence: TGTGCCAGCAGCCAGGCTAGCGGGAGGGAGACCCAGTACTTC.

This clonotype was detected only a few times. V gene TRBV13 combines with J gene TRBJ2-7; 8 bases agree with TRBD2. With V trimmed by 5 bases and J by 2 bases, 5 bases remained unmatched. Germline-derived CDR1 and CDR2 are PRHDT and FYEKMQ (reference sequence). This CDR3 comprises 14 residues. In DNA, the CDR3 is TGTGCCAGCAGCAAGGGACTAGGGGCCTACGAGCAGTACTTC. It yields the protein CASSKGLGAYEQYF.

The chain carries TRBV7-2 and TRBJ1-2, with D uncertain. Germline CDR1 is SGHTA and CDR2 is FQGNSA. Trimming removed 0 bases from V and 7 bases from J, with 6 bases in between. CDR3 length equals 12 residues. CDR3 sequence reads: CASSLAGFGYTF. CDR3 in DNA: TGTGCCAGCAGCTTAGCAGGGTTTGGCTACACCTTC.

The rearrangement uses TRBV28 and TRBJ2-3; TRBD2 aligns across 10 bases. The germline gives CDR1 MDHEN, CDR2 SYDVKM. The CDR3 is made up of 16 amino acids. V dropped 5 bases and J dropped 4; count of bases not matched to a gene: 9. CDR3 in amino acids: CASSPSSGSVADTQYF. Here the CDR3 DNA reads TGTGCCAGCAGTCCGTCTAGCGGGAGCGTCGCAGATACGCAGTATTTT.

The V call is TRBV7-6, the J call TRBJ2-2, with TRBD1 matching 10 bases. V trimming: 3 bases; J trimming: 7 bases; junction bases outside the gene matches: 8. The CDR3 extends over 16 amino acids. The germline gives CDR1 SGHVS, CDR2 FNYEAQ. The DNA of the CDR3 is TGTGCCAGCAGCTTTAGGGCGACAGGGGGCATCGGGGAGCTGTTTTTT. It translates to CASSFRATGGIGELFF.

The chain carries TRBV25-1 and TRBJ1-4; D is perhaps TRBD1 (5 bases). Germline CDR1 is MGHDK and CDR2 is SYGVNS. The V end was cut by 3 bases, the J end by 4 bases, with 15 bases between. This CDR3 comprises 16 residues. The CDR3 DNA reads as TGTGCCAGCAGTGATCGGAGAGGGGACGGTAATGAAAAACTGTTTTTT. Translation gives CASSDRRGDGNEKLFF.

This clonotype was counted ten times or more. This chain uses TRBV19 with TRBJ1-1; TRBD1 is a possible D gene (6 bases). Deletions cut 5 bases from V and 1 base from J, with 14 bases between. The germline V gene has CDR1 LNHDA and CDR2 SQIVND (reference sequence). This CDR3 has 15 residues. CDR3 sequence (DNA): TGTGCCAGTAGTGGTCTCGGCAGGGGGAACACTGAAGCTTTCTTT. This translates into CASSGLGRGNTEAFF.

This clonotype has a single count. An end of the junction does not agree with germline; a read error may underlie this. The rearrangement links TRBV13 to TRBJ1-2, with D possibly matching TRBD1 (5 bases). Germline loops: CDR1 PRHDT, CDR2 FYEKMQ (reference sequence). The CDR3 has 13 residues. The CDR3 reads CSSSLEAGIGYTF. CDR3 DNA sequence: TGTTCCAGCAGCTTAGAGGCAGGGATAGGCTACACCTTC.

As for this clonotype: The junction differs from germline at one of its ends, possibly a read error. The chain recombines TRBV5-6 with TRBJ1-1; 8 nucleotides align to TRBD1. The germline V gene encodes CDR1 SGHDT and CDR2 YYEEEE. This CDR3 spans 14 amino acids. The CDR3 region has the DNA TGCGCCAACAGCTTGCAGGGGGCGAACACTGAAGCTTTCTTT. This codes for CANSLQGANTEAFF.

In its sample, this clonotype was seen a few times. CDR3 residues: CSAKTVGEQYF. CDR3 DNA sequence: TGCAGTGCGAAGACAGTCGGCGAGCAGTACTTC. J is TRBJ2-7 and V is TRBV20-1; perhaps TRBD1 as D (5 bases). Deletions cut 6 bases from V and 6 bases from J, with 12 bases between. The CDR3 contains 11 residues. Germline CDR1 reads DFQATT; CDR2 reads SNEGSKA (reference sequence).

This clonotype was counted at least ten times. This rearrangement joins TRBV27 to TRBJ2-7; TRBD1 is a possible D gene (5 bases). Trimming stripped 4 bases from V and 0 bases from J, with 10 bases between. Germline V gene data show CDR1 as MNHEY and CDR2 as SMNVEV (reference sequence). The CDR3 extends over 14 amino acids. The CDR3 is CASSWGGPSYEQYF. The CDR3 region has the DNA TGTGCCAGCAGTTGGGGCGGACCCTCCTACGAGCAGTACTTC.

This clonotype was seen ten or more times. The rearrangement links TRBV12-3 or TRBV12-4 to TRBJ2-1, with D perhaps matching TRBD2 (6 bases). The V and J ends lost 5 bases and 10 bases respectively, with 15 bases between them. This CDR3 has 13 residues. Here the CDR3 DNA reads TGTGCCAGCAGTCCCCCTAGCGCTAGGGAGCAGTTCTTC. The encoded protein is CASSPPSAREQFF.

V usage is TRBV4-1 and J usage is TRBJ2-7; 9 bases map to TRBD1. Germline values: CDR1 MGHRA, CDR2 YSYEKL. The CDR3 is 15 amino acids. Trimming cost V 5 bases and J 6 bases; bases outside gene matches: 11. CDR3 region: CASSSQPGQGSEQYF. Written as DNA, the CDR3 is TGCGCCAGCAGCTCCCAACCGGGACAGGGATCCGAGCAGTACTTC.

This clonotype was seen at least ten times. The V call is TRBV28, the J call TRBJ1-6; D uncertain. The length of the CDR3 is 13 residues. Trimming pared 6 bases from V and 10 bases from J, leaving 13 bases between. The germline gives CDR1 MDHEN, CDR2 SYDVKM. CDR3 sequence: CASRRPHGSPLHF. The CDR3 DNA follows: TGTGCCAGCAGGAGACCCCATGGGTCACCCCTCCACTTT.

V usage is TRBV7-3 and J usage is TRBJ2-3; D is undetermined. Germline assignment: CDR1 SGHTA and CDR2 FQGTGA. The CDR3 has 14 amino acids. Trimming left V 2 bases short and J 2 bases short, with 8 bases between. CDR3 protein: CASSLARPTDTQYF. Here the CDR3 DNA reads TGTGCCAGCAGCTTAGCCCGGCCCACAGATACGCAGTATTTT.

This clonotype was recorded at least ten times. The CDR3 DNA sequence: TGTGCCAGCAGCCACCCCGCCGGAGCGGGAGGGCAAGAGACCCAGTACTTC. Translating gives CASSHPAGAGGQETQYF. This sequence joins TRBV7-9 and TRBJ2-5, with TRBD2 matching over 10 bases. The trim removed 5 bases at V and 2 bases at J, leaving 11 bases unmatched. This CDR3 contains 17 residues. Per the germline V gene, CDR1 is SEHNR and CDR2 is FQNEAQ (reference sequence).

This chain joins TRBV6-2 or TRBV6-3 and TRBJ2-3; TRBD2 matches 7 bases. V lost 6 bases, J lost 2 bases, and 14 bases stayed unmatched. CDR3 length: 17 amino acids. Germline CDR1 MNHEY, CDR2 SVGEGT. Written as DNA, the CDR3 is TGTGCCAGCAGAGCCCTAGCAGGGAGGGAGATCACAGATACGCAGTATTTT. The encoded protein is CASRALAGREITDTQYF.

This clonotype was detected many times. The chain joins TRBV6-1 to TRBJ2-7; possible D gene TRBD1, 5 bases. The V end lost 4 bases, the J end lost 2 bases, and 9 bases lay between the germline ends. This CDR3 is 13 amino acids long. The germline V gene encodes CDR1 MNHNS and CDR2 SASEGT. Here the CDR3 reads CASSGRQTYEQYF. CDR3 bases: TGTGCCAGCAGTGGACGACAGACCTACGAGCAGTACTTC.

This sequence joins TRBV18 and TRBJ1-5; D gene uncertain. The CDR3 runs 14 residues. The germline V gene encodes CDR1 KGHSH and CDR2 LQKENI. V was trimmed by 3 bases and J by 9 bases, leaving 15 bases between them. The CDR3 region has the DNA TGTGCCAGCTCACCGGGGAGTCCCCCATCGCCCCAGCATTTT. Protein sequence: CASSPGSPPSPQHF.

Many counts were recorded for this clonotype. J is TRBJ2-7 and V is TRBV11-1, with 12 bases that match TRBD2. Germline V CDR1 and CDR2: SGHAT, FQDESV (reference sequence). The V segment lost 5 bases and the J segment 2 bases; nucleotides outside the gene matches: 10. The CDR3 totals 17 residues. The CDR3, as DNA: TGTGCCAGCAGCCGGACTAGCGGGACACCTCCTGCCTACGAGCAGTACTTC. It specifies CASSRTSGTPPAYEQYF.

The table lists this clonotype with many counts. This chain connects TRBV2 to TRBJ1-6; the D gene is possibly TRBD1 (5 bases). The CDR3 covers 15 residues. Germline V gene data show CDR1 as SNHLY and CDR2 as FYNNEI. V lost 9 bases, J lost 0 bases, and 12 bases lay in between. The CDR3 nucleotides are TGTGCCAGTATCTACAGGAGCTCCTATAATTCACCCCTCCACTTT. Its protein is CASIYRSSYNSPLHF.

The chain recombines TRBV5-1 with TRBJ2-7; 7 nucleotides agree with TRBD2. Unmatched junction bases numbered 10, after V lost 4 bases and J lost 6 bases. Germline CDR1 and CDR2: SGHRS and YFSETQ. The CDR3 loop spans 14 amino acids. In DNA, the CDR3 is TGCGCCAGCAGCCCCGAACAACTAGCGCTCGAGCAGTACTTC. Residues: CASSPEQLALEQYF.

The chain has TRBV29-1 and TRBJ1-1; the D is unclear. Germline-derived CDR1 and CDR2 are SQVTM and ANQGSEA. There are 11 residues in the CDR3. The ends were cut back, 5 bases at V and 5 bases at J, with 9 bases in the middle. The CDR3 DNA reads as TGCAGCGTTCGTGAAACAACTGAAGCTTTCTTT. This encodes CSVRETTEAFF.

This clonotype has just one count. The chain couples TRBV3-1 to TRBJ2-6, with D hard to call. The V and J ends lost 4 bases and 2 bases respectively, with 12 bases between them. CDR3 size: 16 residues. The V gene's germline CDR1 is LGHDT and CDR2 YNNKEL (reference sequence). In DNA form, the CDR3 reads TGTGCCAGCAGCCCCTTCGGTGGGACTGGGGCCAACGTCCTGACTTTC. Translation: CASSPFGGTGANVLTF.